The subject of this entry is one T cell receptor (beta chain). Its antigen is unknown. The sample originates from a study of cytomegalovirus exposure and HLA in healthy donors. Study conclusions and caveats: An analysis that came later showed most CMV-associated TCR beta chains appearing HLA-restricted.

V gave up 0 bases and J gave up 7 bases, with 17 bases separating them. In germline, CDR1 is SGHRS, CDR2 YFSETQ. CDR3 size: 15 residues. PCR used 60 Vbeta primers and 13 Jbeta primers. Only in-frame clones appear in the TCRdb table, and some are missing; sequencing was by immunoSEQ multiplex PCR. Of under 150,000 clones in the sample, roughly four fifths were seen once. Sequenced input: PBMCs. The genes are TRBV5-1 and TRBJ2-7; the D gene is possibly TRBD2 (6 bases). The clonotype originates from a young man in good health and CMV-seropositive. The CDR3 sequence is CASSLGHRDFIEQYF. In DNA form, the CDR3 reads TGCGCCAGCAGCTTGGGACACCGGGACTTTATAGAGCAGTACTTC.